This T cell receptor beta chain was found in a study of shared clonotypes between healthy human individuals. On the study more broadly: For every donor, three CD4 naive, three CD4 memory, two CD8 naive and one CD8 memory plates were used. Points from the study as a whole: In general, naive subsets displayed greater estimated richness than memory subsets did. It was the non-shared clonotypes that had lower generation probabilities than clonotypes shared by all four donors.

CD4+ cells were split into CD45RA+ naive and CD45RA-negative memory subsets. This CDR3 has 15 amino acids. The germline V gene encodes CDR1 SGHVS and CDR2 FNYEAQ. Germline trimming cut 2 bases from V and 7 bases from J; bases unmatched to any gene: 8. On this clone itself: Antigen unknown.

Measured with immunoSEQ multiplex PCR; TCRdb has only the in-frame clones, and not every one. The sample holds 2.3 million or so clones, approximately 93% seen once. The sample taken for sequencing was naive CD4+ T cells from PBMCs. Subset specified: CD45RA+ positively selected. The chain combines TRBV7-6 with TRBJ2-3, with TRBD1 identical over 8 bases. The clonotype was recovered from a man aged 18-30 years in good health. Some clones in this sample may be carry-over from other donors' samples. The CDR3: CASSLSGQGLNTQYF. CDR3 nucleotide sequence: TGTGCCAGCAGCTTATCCGGACAGGGTCTAAATACGCAGTATTTT.